This T cell receptor (beta chain) originates from a study of STAT5B mutations in CD4+ large granular lymphocyte leukemia. Generated by immunoSEQ multiplex PCR, the TCRdb table keeps only in-frame clones and is missing some. In the table there are around 20,000 clones, around 78% of which are singletons. Germline values: CDR1 MNHNY, CDR2 SVGAGI (reference sequence). The V gene lost 6 bases and the J gene lost 7 bases, with 18 bases spanning the gap. This CDR3 is built from 14 residues. This TCR was sampled from a human donor in good health. Source material: CD4+ T cells from blood buffy coats. V and J are TRBV6-6 and TRBJ1-1; D gene uncertain. The CDR3 protein is CASSKSPPTDEAFF. The CDR3 nucleotides are TGTGCCAGCAGCAAAAGTCCACCCACCGATGAAGCTTTCTTT.